The next 25 T cell receptor beta chains were all read from a single sample in a study of T cells after yellow fever vaccination. MiXCR was run by TCRdb on the 5' RACE reads, yielding one entry per CDR3 protein. The data contain 450,000 to 550,000 distinct CDR3 sequences, over 15% of them singletons. Here the sequenced sample was PBMCs, taken 15 days after the yellow fever booster vaccination. These receptors were obtained from a man aged 25-45 years who received the YFV17D yellow fever vaccine.

This clonotype was counted a few times. The chain combines TRBV20-1 with TRBJ2-1; D is perhaps TRBD1 or TRBD2 (5 bases each). V lost 3 bases and J 6 bases, leaving 12 bases between the germline ends. The CDR3 is made up of 13 amino acids. Germline V lookup: CDR1 DFQATT, CDR2 SNEGSKA (reference sequence). The CDR3 loop is CSASGARVNEQFF. CDR3 nucleotides: TGCAGTGCTAGCGGGGCCAGGGTCAATGAGCAGTTCTTC.

The chain recombines TRBV27 with TRBJ2-5; 10 bases map to TRBD2. V shed 1 base and J 5 bases; nucleotides not matched to a gene: 7. The length of the CDR3 is 16 residues. Germline CDR1 reads MNHEY; CDR2 reads SMNVEV (reference sequence). DNA for the CDR3: TGTGCCAGCAGTTTATTGGCTAGCGGGGGAGCGGAGACCCAGTACTTC. The encoded protein is CASSLLASGGAETQYF.

A few counts support this clonotype. The V gene is TRBV20-1, the J gene TRBJ2-5, with 9 bases that match TRBD2. The CDR3 spans 14 residues. V lost 2 bases to trimming and J lost 5 bases; unmatched junction nucleotides: 6. The germline gives CDR1 DFQATT, CDR2 SNEGSKA (reference sequence). This CDR3 reads CSARRVAGVETQYF. The CDR3 DNA is TGCAGTGCTAGAAGGGTAGCGGGAGTCGAGACCCAGTACTTC.

This clonotype was seen a handful of times. The chain carries TRBV5-6 and TRBJ2-1; D assignment may be TRBD1 or TRBD2 (6 bases each). This CDR3 has 16 residues. Germline assignment: CDR1 SGHDT and CDR2 YYEEEE. The V and J ends lost 6 bases and 0 bases respectively, with 16 bases between them. For the CDR3, the DNA is TGTGCCAGCACCATTACCGGGGGCAACTCCTACAATGAGCAGTTCTTC. Translation gives CASTITGGNSYNEQFF.

V is TRBV5-1 and J is TRBJ2-1; 9 bases are shared with TRBD1. This CDR3 contains 16 residues. Germline V gene lookup returns CDR1 SGHRS and CDR2 YFSETQ. The trim removed 0 bases at V and 7 bases at J, leaving 8 bases unmatched. CDR3 DNA sequence: TGCGCCAGCAGCTTGGAAGTGGCGGACAGGGGAAATGAGCAGTTCTTC. It encodes CASSLEVADRGNEQFF. The full variable domain, completed using reference TRBV5-1 and TRBJ2-1, is KAGVTQTPRYLIKTRGQQVTLSCSPISGHRSVSWYQQTPGQGLQFLFEYFSETQRNKGNFPGRFSGRQFSNSRSEMNVSTLELGDSALYLCASSLEVADRGNEQFFGPGTRLTVL.

The rearrangement uses TRBV6-2 or TRBV6-3 and TRBJ2-7, with no clear D. Germline V gene data show CDR1 as MNHEY and CDR2 as SVGEGT. Between the trimmed V and J ends, which lost 6 bases and 2 bases, there was a span of 17 bases. The CDR3 has 15 residues. The CDR3 bases are TGTGCCAGCAGGGACGTAAGGATAGAAGCCTACGAGCAGTACTTC. Translating it yields CASRDVRIEAYEQYF.

The rearrangement uses TRBV3-1 and TRBJ1-1, with D perhaps matching TRBD1 (5 bases). V was pared by 1 base and J by 5 bases, with 11 bases between. Looked up from germline, CDR1 is LGHDT and CDR2 is YNNKEL (reference sequence). This CDR3 has 14 residues. Here the CDR3 DNA reads TGTGCCAGCAGCCAAGGGGGCGCGAGGACTGAAGCTTTCTTT. Translated: CASSQGGARTEAFF. Full variable domain (missing parts from reference TRBV3-1 and TRBJ1-1): DTAVSQTPKYLVTQMGNDKSIKCEQNLGHDTMYWYKQDSKKFLKIMFSYNNKELIINETVPNRFSPKSPDKAHLNLHINSLELGDSAVYFCASSQGGARTEAFFGQGTRLTVV.

The table lists this clonotype with a few counts. This clone may be a read error of a much larger clone one base away. The CDR3 loop is CASRQNTGELFF. CDR3 bases: TGTGCCAGCAGACAGAACACCGGGGAGCTGTTTTTT. The V and J genes are TRBV12-3 or TRBV12-4 and TRBJ2-2; D gene ambiguous. The CDR3 contains 12 residues. Trimming cost V 6 bases and J 1 base, with 3 bases left between them.

This clonotype was counted a few times. This chain connects TRBV3-1 to TRBJ1-1, with unresolved D. The CDR3 has 13 amino acids. Between the trimmed V and J ends, which lost 4 bases and 6 bases, there was a span of 12 bases. Germline CDR1 LGHDT, CDR2 YNNKEL (reference sequence). CDR3 bases: TGTGCCAGCAGCCTTTCAGGTCCCGCTGAAGCTTTCTTT. Translated: CASSLSGPAEAFF.

This chain joins TRBV29-1 and TRBJ1-2, with TRBD1 matching 12 bases. The CDR3 spans 16 residues. The germline V gene encodes CDR1 SQVTM and CDR2 ANQGSEA. V was clipped by 4 bases and J by 8 bases; unmatched bases: 14. CDR3 bases: TGCAGCGTTGCCGCCGCCGGGACAGGGGGCTCTAGGGGCTACACCTTC. Translation gives CSVAAAGTGGSRGYTF. Filled out from reference TRBV29-1 and TRBJ1-2, the complete variable domain reads SAVISQKPSRDICQRGTSLTIQCQVDSQVTMMFWYRQQPGQSLTLIATANQGSEATYESGFVIDKFPISRPNLTFSTLTVSNMSPEDSSIYLCSVAAAGTGGSRGYTFGSGTRLTVV.

The sample holds a few counts of this clonotype. The chain couples TRBV4-2 to TRBJ2-7; D might be TRBD1 (5 bases). This CDR3 is 15 amino acids long. CDR1 and CDR2 (germline): LGHNA, YNFKEQ. The V end lost 0 bases, the J end lost 2 bases, and 11 bases lay between the germline ends. CDR3 sequence (DNA): TGTGCCAGCAGCCAAGATAAAGCCAGGGCCTACGAGCAGTACTTC. Residues: CASSQDKARAYEQYF.

The J gene is TRBJ2-1, the V gene TRBV19; D is uncertain. CDR3 length: 12 amino acids. V was cut by 3 bases and J by 4 bases, with 4 bases left in between. Germline V gives CDR1 LNHDA, CDR2 SQIVND (reference sequence). CDR3 sequence (DNA): TGTGCCAGTAGTATCAGGTACAATGAGCAGTTCTTC. Translation gives CASSIRYNEQFF.

The rearrangement uses TRBV23-1 and TRBJ2-5; 8 bases are shared with TRBD1. TRBV23-1 has ORF status, its function being uncertain. The V and J ends lost 4 bases and 3 bases, in that order; junction bases with no gene match: 10. CDR3 length: 16 amino acids. CDR3 bases: TGCGCCAGCAGTCGTCAGGACAGGGCGAAGGAAGAGACCCAGTACTTC. Residues: CASSRQDRAKEETQYF.

Only a few counts were recorded for this clonotype. V gene TRBV6-1 combines with J gene TRBJ1-4; the D gene is possibly TRBD1 (5 bases). The CDR3 contains 14 residues. Germline CDR1 is MNHNS and CDR2 is SASEGT. Between the trimmed V and J ends, which lost 7 bases and 6 bases, there was a span of 15 bases. This CDR3 is CASTSGTPDEKLFF. The CDR3 bases are TGTGCCAGCACCTCCGGGACCCCCGATGAAAAACTGTTTTTT.

The V call is TRBV18, the J call TRBJ2-7, with TRBD1 matching 8 bases. V trimming: 3 bases; J trimming: 3 bases; junction bases outside the gene matches: 7. The CDR3 runs to 15 residues. Germline CDR1 and CDR2: KGHSH and LQKENI. The CDR3 protein is CASSPSTGEFYEQYF. The CDR3 bases are TGTGCCAGCTCACCTTCGACAGGGGAATTCTACGAGCAGTACTTC.

CDR3 nucleotide sequence: TGTGCCAGCAGCCTCCTAACTACCGGCTCTGGTGAAAAACTGTTTTTT. It codes for CASSLLTTGSGEKLFF. This chain uses TRBV6-1 with TRBJ1-4; D is uncertain. The germline gives CDR1 MNHNS, CDR2 SASEGT. Trimming took off 6 bases at V and 7 bases at J, with 21 bases between the two ends. The CDR3 is 16 amino acids.

Only a few counts were recorded for this clonotype. This chain joins TRBV7-2 and TRBJ2-2, with D tentatively TRBD1 or TRBD2 (5 bases each). The V end was cut by 1 base, the J end by 1 base, with 10 bases between. Germline V gene sequence: CDR1 SGHTA, CDR2 FQGNSA. CDR3 length: 16 residues. The chain's CDR3 is CASSLGGRGNTGELFF. CDR3 nucleotide sequence: TGTGCCAGCAGCTTAGGGGGGAGAGGGAACACCGGGGAGCTGTTTTTT. Based on the CDR3 plus reference TRBV7-2 and TRBJ2-2, the full variable domain is GAGVSQSPSNKVTEKGKDVELRCDPISGHTALYWYRQSLGQGLEFLIYFQGNSAPDKSGLPSDRFSAERTGGSVSTLTIQRTQQEDSAVYLCASSLGGRGNTGELFFGEGSRLTVL.

The chain links TRBV12-3 or TRBV12-4 to TRBJ2-7; D might be TRBD2 (5 bases). The germline V and J ends were trimmed by 2 bases and 1 base, with 9 bases remaining between them. CDR3 length equals 14 residues. The CDR3 sequence is CASSLFTGSYEQYF. The CDR3 region has the DNA TGTGCCAGCAGTTTATTCACGGGGTCCTACGAGCAGTACTTC.

This chain connects TRBV25-1 to TRBJ1-1; D unclear. The CDR3 runs 12 residues. Trimming removed 4 bases from V and 8 bases from J, with 11 bases in between. Germline values: CDR1 MGHDK, CDR2 SYGVNS. CDR3 sequence: CASSVKGMEAFF. DNA for the CDR3: TGTGCCAGCAGTGTAAAGGGAATGGAAGCTTTCTTT.

This clonotype was detected a few times. V is TRBV29-1 and J is TRBJ2-1; TRBD2 matches at 10 bases. The germline gives CDR1 SQVTM, CDR2 ANQGSEA. This CDR3 spans 14 amino acids. After removal of 3 bases from V and 8 bases from J, the junction contained 7 bases not matched to a gene. CDR3 sequence: CSVDLAGDRYEQFF. In DNA form, the CDR3 reads TGCAGCGTTGACCTAGCGGGAGATCGCTATGAGCAGTTCTTC.

The rearrangement uses TRBV20-1 and TRBJ2-7, with 8 bases matching TRBD2. CDR1 is DFQATT, CDR2 SNEGSKA, per germline (reference sequence). The CDR3 length is 13 residues. Germline trimming cut 4 bases from V and 4 bases from J; bases unmatched to any gene: 6. CDR3 sequence reads: CSATGTSRYEQYF. CDR3 in DNA: TGCAGTGCTACCGGGACTAGTAGGTACGAGCAGTACTTC.

Only a few counts were recorded for this clonotype. The V gene is TRBV10-3, the J gene TRBJ2-5; 11 bases are a match to TRBD2. Trimming at V came to 3 bases and at J to 5 bases, leaving 2 bases not matched to a gene. The CDR3 sequence is 14 residues long. Looked up from germline, CDR1 is ENHRY and CDR2 is SYGVKD. The CDR3 sequence: CAISEVAGGETQYF. CDR3 bases: TGTGCCATCAGTGAAGTAGCGGGAGGGGAGACCCAGTACTTC.

This chain's CDR3 is CSVGAGGQETQYF. CDR3 DNA: TGCAGCGTTGGCGCGGGAGGTCAAGAGACCCAGTACTTC. This chain uses TRBV29-1 with TRBJ2-5; 8 positions match TRBD2. With V trimmed by 4 bases and J by 2 bases, 3 bases remained unmatched. The CDR3 covers 13 residues. Germline V lookup: CDR1 SQVTM, CDR2 ANQGSEA.

This clonotype was recorded a few times. The CDR3 here is CASSSSLALQETQYF. The DNA of the CDR3 is TGTGCCAGCAGTTCCTCTCTAGCGTTACAAGAGACCCAGTACTTC. The chain is built from TRBV6-5 and TRBJ2-5; the D gene is possibly TRBD2 (6 bases). The ends were cut back, 4 bases at V and 2 bases at J, with 14 bases in the middle. The CDR3 length is 15 residues. Germline V gene lookup returns CDR1 MNHEY and CDR2 SVGAGI.

This chain connects TRBV15 to TRBJ1-1; 7 bases line up with TRBD1. The CDR3 is 13 residues long. The V gene's germline CDR1 is LNHNV and CDR2 YYDKDF (reference sequence). Trimming at V came to 3 bases and at J to 5 bases, leaving 3 bases not matched to a gene. This CDR3 is CATSRTGRTEAFF. As DNA, the CDR3 is TGTGCCACCAGCAGGACAGGGCGAACTGAAGCTTTCTTT.